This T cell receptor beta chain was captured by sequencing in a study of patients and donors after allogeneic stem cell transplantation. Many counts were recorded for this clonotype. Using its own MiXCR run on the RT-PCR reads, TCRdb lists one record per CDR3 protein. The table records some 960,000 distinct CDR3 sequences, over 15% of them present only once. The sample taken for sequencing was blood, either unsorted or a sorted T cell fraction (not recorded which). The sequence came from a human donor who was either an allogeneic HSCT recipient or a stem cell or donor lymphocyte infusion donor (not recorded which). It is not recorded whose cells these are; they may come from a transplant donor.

CDR3 protein: CASSLEVAQYF. DNA of the CDR3: TGCGCCAGCAGCCTTGAGGTGGCCCAGTACTTC. The chain employs TRBV5-1 and TRBJ2-5; D ambiguous. The CDR3 loop spans 11 amino acids. Germline CDR1 and CDR2: SGHRS and YFSETQ. V shed 4 bases and J shed 9 bases, with 10 bases lying between them.